The source of this T cell receptor (beta chain) is a study of cytomegalovirus exposure and HLA in healthy donors. Overall study: An earlier analysis identified 117 million unique TCR beta sequences in about 179 million T cells. Study results and limitations: The study listed under 200 cytomegalovirus-associated TCR beta chains. An apparent linkage of common viral pathogens to several of the most significant clusters emerged in a later analysis.

PCR used 60 Vbeta primers and 13 Jbeta primers. Profiling relied on immunoSEQ multiplex PCR, and the TCRdb table lists in-frame clones only, not all of them. In the table there are 85,000 to 130,000 clones, 82% of which are singletons. Note on this clone: Its antigen is unknown.

Germline values: CDR1 MNHNS, CDR2 SASEGT. V was pared by 1 base and J by 7 bases, with 16 bases between. CDR3 length: 15 residues. The V gene is TRBV6-1, the J gene TRBJ1-2, with D possibly TRBD1 on 6 matching bases. This sequence was found in a man aged 50-59 years in good health and CMV-seronegative. The material sequenced was PBMCs. The CDR3 loop is CASSEDPRGAAGYTF. The CDR3 coding sequence is TGTGCCAGCAGTGAAGACCCTCGGGGGGCTGCTGGCTACACCTTC.